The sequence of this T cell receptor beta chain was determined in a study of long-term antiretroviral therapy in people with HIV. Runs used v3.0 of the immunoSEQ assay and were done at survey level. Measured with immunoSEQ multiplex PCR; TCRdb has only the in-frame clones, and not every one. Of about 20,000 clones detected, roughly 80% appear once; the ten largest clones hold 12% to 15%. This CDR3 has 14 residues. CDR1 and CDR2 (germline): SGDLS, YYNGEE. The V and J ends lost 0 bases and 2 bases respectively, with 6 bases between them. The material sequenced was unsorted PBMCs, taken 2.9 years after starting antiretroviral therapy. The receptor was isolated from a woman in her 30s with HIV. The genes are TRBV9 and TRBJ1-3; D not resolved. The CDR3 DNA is TGTGCCAGCAGCGTAGCAAACACTGGAAACACCATATATTTT. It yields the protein CASSVANTGNTIYF.